The entry that follows covers one T cell receptor (beta chain) sequence. Per the germline V gene, CDR1 is SGHDN and CDR2 is FVKESK. V was clipped by 4 bases and J by 1 base, with 7 bases between them. CDR3 length: 13 amino acids. The sample is drawn from a study of T cell responses to AZD1222 COVID-19 vaccine. The repertoire was sequenced with immunoSEQ multiplex PCR; TCRdb's copy has only in-frame clones and lacks some. This table has more than 150,000 clones, 90% to 95% appearing once. V usage is TRBV14 and J usage is TRBJ1-2; D not certain. This clonotype originated in an adult in good health. Here the sequenced sample was peripheral blood, taken on day 0 of AZD1222 vaccination. The CDR3 sequence is CASSRLSNYGYTF. The CDR3 nucleotides are TGTGCCAGCAGCCGGTTGAGTAACTATGGCTACACCTTC.